This T cell receptor beta chain was documented in a study of metastatic and nonmetastatic thyroid tumors. Study-wide context: Samples came from malignant and benign thyroid patients, and repertoires were compared across blood and tumor or nodule tissue.

This clone occurred many times. The antigen is unknown. In the source study's methods: The study built a papillary thyroid cancer distant-metastasis classifier from CDR3 differences across clinicopathological groups. Through MiXCR, TCRdb re-clonotyped the PCR reads. Clone size and V and J calls follow TCRdb, not the original study. Of 30,000 or so clones listed, 16% are singletons. The CDR3 has 13 residues. Between the trimmed V and J ends, which lost 11 bases and 4 bases, there was a span of 17 bases. Germline V gene data show CDR1 as WSHSY and CDR2 as SAAADI. Study-level points and caveats: Reported TCR beta diversity, measured in blood and tumor, was significantly higher for malignant thyroid tumors than for benign nodules.

No treatment of any kind had been given to any patient before thyroid surgery. The sample was blood. This sequence originates from a female donor with papillary thyroid cancer or a benign thyroid nodule (not recorded which). Some clones in this sample may be carry-over from other donors' samples. The chain recombines TRBV10-2 with TRBJ2-5; the D gene is possibly TRBD1 (6 bases). The CDR3 nucleotides read TGCGCCTCCCGGGCGACAGGAGGAGAGACCCAGTACTTC. Translating it yields CASRATGGETQYF.